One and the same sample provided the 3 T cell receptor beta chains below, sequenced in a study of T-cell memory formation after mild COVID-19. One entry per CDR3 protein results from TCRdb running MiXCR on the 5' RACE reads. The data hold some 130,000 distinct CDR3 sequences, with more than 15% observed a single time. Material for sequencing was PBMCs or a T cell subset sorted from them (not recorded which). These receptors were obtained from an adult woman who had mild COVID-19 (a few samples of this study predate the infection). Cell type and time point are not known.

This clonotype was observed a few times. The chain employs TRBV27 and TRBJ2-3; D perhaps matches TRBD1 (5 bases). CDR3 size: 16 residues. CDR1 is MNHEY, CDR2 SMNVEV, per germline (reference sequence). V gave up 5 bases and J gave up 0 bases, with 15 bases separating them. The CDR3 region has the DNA TGTGCCAGCAGTGCGACAGCGTCACCTAGCACAGATACGCAGTATTTT. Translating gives CASSATASPSTDTQYF.

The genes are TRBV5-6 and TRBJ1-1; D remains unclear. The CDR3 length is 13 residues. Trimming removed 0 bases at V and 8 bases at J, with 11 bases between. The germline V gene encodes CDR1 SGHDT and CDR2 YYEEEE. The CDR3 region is CASSLVFRHEAFF. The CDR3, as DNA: TGTGCCAGCAGCTTGGTCTTTAGGCACGAAGCTTTCTTT.

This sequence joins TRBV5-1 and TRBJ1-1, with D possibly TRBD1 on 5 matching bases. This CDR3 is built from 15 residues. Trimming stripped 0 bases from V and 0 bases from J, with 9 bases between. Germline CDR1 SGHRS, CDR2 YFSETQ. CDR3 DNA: TGCGCCAGCAGCTTGGAGGCGACAGTGAACACTGAAGCTTTCTTT. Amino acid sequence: CASSLEATVNTEAFF.